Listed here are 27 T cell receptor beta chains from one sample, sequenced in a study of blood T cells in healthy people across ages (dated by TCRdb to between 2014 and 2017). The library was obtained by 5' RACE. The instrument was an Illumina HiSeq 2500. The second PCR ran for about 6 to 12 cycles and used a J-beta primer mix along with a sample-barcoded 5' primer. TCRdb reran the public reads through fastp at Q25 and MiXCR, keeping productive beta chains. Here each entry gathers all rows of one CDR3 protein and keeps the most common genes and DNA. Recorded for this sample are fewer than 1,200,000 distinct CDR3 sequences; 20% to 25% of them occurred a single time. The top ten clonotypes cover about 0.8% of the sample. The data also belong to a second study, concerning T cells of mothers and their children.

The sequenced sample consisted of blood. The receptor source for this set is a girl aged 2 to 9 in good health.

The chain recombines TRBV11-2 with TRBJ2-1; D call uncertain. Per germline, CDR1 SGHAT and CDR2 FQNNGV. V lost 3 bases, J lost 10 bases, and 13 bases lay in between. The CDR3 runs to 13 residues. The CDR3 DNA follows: TGTGCCAGCAGCTTCCTCTCTGACGACGAGCAGTTCTTC. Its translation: CASSFLSDDEQFF.

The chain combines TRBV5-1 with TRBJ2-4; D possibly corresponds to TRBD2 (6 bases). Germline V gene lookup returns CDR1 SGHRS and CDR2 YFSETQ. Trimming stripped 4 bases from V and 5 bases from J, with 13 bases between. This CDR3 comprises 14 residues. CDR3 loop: CASSVGLWENIQYF. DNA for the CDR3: TGCGCCAGCAGCGTCGGACTATGGGAAAACATTCAGTACTTC.

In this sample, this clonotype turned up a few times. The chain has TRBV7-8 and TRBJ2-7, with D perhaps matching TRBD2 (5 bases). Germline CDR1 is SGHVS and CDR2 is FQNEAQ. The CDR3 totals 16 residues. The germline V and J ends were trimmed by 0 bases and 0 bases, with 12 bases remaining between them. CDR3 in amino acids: CASSLAVASNSYEQYF. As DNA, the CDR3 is TGTGCCAGCAGCTTAGCGGTTGCTAGCAACTCCTACGAGCAGTACTTC.

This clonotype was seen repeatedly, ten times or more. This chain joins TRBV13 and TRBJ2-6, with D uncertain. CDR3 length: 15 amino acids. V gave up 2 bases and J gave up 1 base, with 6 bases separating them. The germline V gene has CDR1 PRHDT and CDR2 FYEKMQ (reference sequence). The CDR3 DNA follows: TGTGCCAGCAGCTTAAGGATTTCTGGGGCCAACGTCCTGACTTTC. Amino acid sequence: CASSLRISGANVLTF.

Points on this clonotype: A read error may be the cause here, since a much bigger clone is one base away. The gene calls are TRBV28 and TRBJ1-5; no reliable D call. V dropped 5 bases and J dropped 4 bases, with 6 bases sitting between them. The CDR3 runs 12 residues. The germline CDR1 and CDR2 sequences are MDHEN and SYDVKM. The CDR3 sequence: CASSERNQPQHF. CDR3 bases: TGTGCCAGCAGTGAAAGGAATCAGCCCCAGCATTTT.

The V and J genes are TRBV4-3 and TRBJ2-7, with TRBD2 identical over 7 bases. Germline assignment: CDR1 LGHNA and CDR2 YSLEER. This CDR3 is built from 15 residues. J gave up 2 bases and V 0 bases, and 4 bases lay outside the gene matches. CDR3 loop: CASSQDSGQTYEQYF. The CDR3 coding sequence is TGCGCCAGCAGCCAAGATAGCGGGCAAACCTACGAGCAGTACTTC.

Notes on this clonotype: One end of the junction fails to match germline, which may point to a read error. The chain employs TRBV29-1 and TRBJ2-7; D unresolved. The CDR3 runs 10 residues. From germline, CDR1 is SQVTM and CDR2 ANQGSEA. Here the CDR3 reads CGVLTYEQYF. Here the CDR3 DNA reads TGCGGCGTTCTAACTTACGAGCAGTACTTC.

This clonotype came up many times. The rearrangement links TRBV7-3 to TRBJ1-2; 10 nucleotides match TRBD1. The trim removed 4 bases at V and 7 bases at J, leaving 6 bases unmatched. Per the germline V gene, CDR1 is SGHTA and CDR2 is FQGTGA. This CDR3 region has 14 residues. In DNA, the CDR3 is TGTGCCAGCAGCTATGGGACAGGGGTTGTTGGCTACACCTTC. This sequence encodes CASSYGTGVVGYTF.

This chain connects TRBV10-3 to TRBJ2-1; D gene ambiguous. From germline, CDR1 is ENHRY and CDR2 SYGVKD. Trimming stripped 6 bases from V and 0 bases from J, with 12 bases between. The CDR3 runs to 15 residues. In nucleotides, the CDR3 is TGTGCCATCAGCCGAGGAGCCTACTCCTACAATGAGCAGTTCTTC. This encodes CAISRGAYSYNEQFF.

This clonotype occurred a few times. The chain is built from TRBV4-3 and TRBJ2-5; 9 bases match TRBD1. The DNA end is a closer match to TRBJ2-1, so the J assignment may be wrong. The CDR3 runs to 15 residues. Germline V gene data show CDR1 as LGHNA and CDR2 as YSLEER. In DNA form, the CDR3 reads TGCGCCAGCAGCCAAGGTGCGGGACAGGGTAATGAGCAGTTCTTC. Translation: CASSQGAGQGNEQFF.

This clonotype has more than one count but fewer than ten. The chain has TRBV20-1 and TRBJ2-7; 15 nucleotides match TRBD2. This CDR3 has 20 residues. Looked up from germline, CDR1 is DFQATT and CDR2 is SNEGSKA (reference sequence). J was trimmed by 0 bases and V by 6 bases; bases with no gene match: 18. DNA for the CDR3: TGCAGTGCCACACCCGGACTAGCGGGAGGGCCAAAAGCGCTCTCCTACGAGCAGTACTTC. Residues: CSATPGLAGGPKALSYEQYF.

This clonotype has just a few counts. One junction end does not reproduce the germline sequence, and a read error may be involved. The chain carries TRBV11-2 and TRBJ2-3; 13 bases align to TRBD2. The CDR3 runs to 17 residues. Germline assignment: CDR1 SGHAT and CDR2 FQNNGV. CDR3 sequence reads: CASSPTSGRAYGDTRYF. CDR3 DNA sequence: TGTGCCAGCAGTCCTACTAGCGGGAGGGCCTATGGAGATACGCGGTATTTT.

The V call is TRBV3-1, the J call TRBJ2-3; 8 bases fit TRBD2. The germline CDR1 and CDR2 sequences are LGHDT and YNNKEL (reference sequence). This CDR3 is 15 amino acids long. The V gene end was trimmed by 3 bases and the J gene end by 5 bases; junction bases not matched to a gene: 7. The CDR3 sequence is CASSHGAGVQDTQYF. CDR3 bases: TGTGCCAGCAGCCACGGAGCGGGAGTACAAGATACGCAGTATTTT.

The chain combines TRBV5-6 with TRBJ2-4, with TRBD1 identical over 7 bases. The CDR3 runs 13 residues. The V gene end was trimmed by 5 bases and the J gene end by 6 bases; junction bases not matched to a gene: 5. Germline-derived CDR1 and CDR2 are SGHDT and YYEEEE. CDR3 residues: CASRKTGLNIQYF. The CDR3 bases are TGTGCCAGCAGAAAGACAGGGCTAAACATTCAGTACTTC.

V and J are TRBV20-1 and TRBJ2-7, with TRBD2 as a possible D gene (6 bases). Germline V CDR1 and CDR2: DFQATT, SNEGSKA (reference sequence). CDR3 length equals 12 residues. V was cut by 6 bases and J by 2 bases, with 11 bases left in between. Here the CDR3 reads CSAVAEAYEQYF. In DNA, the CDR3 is TGCAGTGCCGTAGCGGAAGCCTACGAGCAGTACTTC.

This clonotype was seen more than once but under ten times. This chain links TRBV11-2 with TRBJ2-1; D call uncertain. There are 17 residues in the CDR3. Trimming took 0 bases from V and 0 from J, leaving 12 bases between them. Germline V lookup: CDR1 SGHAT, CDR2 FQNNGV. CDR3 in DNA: TGTGCCAGCAGCTTAGATCCTCTTTGGAGCTCCTACAATGAGCAGTTCTTC. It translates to CASSLDPLWSSYNEQFF.

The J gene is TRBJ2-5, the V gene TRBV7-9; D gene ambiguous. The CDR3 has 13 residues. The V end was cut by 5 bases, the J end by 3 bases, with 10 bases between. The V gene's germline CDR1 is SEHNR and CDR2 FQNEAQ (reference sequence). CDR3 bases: TGTGCCAGCAGCCAAGGCGCAAAAGAGACCCAGTACTTC. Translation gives CASSQGAKETQYF.

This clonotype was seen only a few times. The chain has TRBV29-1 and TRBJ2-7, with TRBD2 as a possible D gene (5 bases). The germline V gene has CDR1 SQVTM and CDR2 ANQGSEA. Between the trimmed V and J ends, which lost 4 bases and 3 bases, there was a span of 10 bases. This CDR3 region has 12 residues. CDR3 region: CSVVGNDYEQYF. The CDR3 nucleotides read TGCAGCGTTGTCGGGAACGACTACGAGCAGTACTTC.

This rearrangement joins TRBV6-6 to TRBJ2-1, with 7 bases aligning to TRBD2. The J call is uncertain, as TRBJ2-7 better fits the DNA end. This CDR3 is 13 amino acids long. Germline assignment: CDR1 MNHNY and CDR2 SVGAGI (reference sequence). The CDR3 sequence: CASTLAETYEQYF. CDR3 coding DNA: TGTGCCAGCACCCTAGCGGAGACCTACGAGCAGTACTTC.

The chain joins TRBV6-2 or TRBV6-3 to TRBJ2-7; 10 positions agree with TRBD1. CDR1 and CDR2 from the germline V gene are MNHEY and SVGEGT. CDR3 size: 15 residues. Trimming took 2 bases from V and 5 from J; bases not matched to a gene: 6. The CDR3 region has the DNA TGTGCCAGCAGTTACCCGGGACAGGGGCAGGACGAGCAGTACTTC. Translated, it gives CASSYPGQGQDEQYF.

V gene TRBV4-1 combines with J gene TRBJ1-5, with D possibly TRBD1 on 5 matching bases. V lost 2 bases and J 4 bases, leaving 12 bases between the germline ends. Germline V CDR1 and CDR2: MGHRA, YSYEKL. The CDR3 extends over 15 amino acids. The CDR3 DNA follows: TGCGCCAGCAGCCAACTGGGACCCTTAAATCAGCCCCAGCATTTT. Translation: CASSQLGPLNQPQHF.

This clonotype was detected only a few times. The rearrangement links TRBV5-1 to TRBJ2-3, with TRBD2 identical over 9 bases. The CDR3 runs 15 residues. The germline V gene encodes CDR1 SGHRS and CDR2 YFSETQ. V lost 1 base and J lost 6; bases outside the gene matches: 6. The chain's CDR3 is CASSLLAGDGDTQYF. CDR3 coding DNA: TGCGCCAGCAGCTTGTTAGCGGGGGATGGGGATACGCAGTATTTT.

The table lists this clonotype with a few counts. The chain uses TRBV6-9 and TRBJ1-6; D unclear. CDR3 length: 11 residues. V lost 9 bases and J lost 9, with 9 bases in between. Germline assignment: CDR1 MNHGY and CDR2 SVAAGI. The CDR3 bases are TGTGCCAGGGCCAAGTCTTCACCCCTCCACTTT. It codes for CARAKSSPLHF.

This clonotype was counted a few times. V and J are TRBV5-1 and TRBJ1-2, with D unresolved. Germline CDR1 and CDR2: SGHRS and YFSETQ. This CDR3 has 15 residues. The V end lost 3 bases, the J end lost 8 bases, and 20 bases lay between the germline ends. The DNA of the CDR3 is TGCGCCAGCAGCTACCTGGAGGCCTCGACGAAGGGCTACACCTTC. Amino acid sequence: CASSYLEASTKGYTF.

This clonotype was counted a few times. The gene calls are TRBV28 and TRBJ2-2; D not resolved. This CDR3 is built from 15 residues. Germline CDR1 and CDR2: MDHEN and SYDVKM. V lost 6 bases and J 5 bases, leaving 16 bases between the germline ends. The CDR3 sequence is CASSPWALETGELFF. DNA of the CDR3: TGTGCCAGCAGCCCCTGGGCACTCGAAACCGGGGAGCTGTTTTTT.

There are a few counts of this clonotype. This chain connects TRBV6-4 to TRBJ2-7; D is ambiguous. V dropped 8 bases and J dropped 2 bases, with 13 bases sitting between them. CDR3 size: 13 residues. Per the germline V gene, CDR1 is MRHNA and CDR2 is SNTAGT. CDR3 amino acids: CASRNRAAYEQYF. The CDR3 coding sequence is TGTGCCAGCCGGAACCGGGCTGCCTACGAGCAGTACTTC.

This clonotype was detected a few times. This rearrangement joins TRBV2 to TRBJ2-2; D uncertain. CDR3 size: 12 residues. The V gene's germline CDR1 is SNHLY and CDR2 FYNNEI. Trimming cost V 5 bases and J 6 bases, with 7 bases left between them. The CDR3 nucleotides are TGTGCCAGCAGTTACACGCCCGGGGAGCTGTTTTTT. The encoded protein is CASSYTPGELFF.